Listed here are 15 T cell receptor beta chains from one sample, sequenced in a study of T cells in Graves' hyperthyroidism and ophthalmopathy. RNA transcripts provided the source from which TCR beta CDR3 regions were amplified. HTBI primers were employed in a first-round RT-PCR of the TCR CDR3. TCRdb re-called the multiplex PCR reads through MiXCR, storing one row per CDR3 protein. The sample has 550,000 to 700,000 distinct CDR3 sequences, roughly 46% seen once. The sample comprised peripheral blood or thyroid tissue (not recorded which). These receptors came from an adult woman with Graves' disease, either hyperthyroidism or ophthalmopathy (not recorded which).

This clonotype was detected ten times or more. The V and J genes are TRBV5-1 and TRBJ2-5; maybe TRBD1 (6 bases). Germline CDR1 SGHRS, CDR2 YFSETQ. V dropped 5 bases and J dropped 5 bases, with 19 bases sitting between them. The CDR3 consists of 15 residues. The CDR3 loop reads CASSPFGQSVETQYF. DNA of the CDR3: TGCGCCAGCAGTCCTTTTGGACAGAGTGTTGAGACCCAGTACTTC. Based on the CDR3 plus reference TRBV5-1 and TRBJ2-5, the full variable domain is KAGVTQTPRYLIKTRGQQVTLSCSPISGHRSVSWYQQTPGQGLQFLFEYFSETQRNKGNFPGRFSGRQFSNSRSEMNVSTLELGDSALYLCASSPFGQSVETQYFGPGTRLLVL.

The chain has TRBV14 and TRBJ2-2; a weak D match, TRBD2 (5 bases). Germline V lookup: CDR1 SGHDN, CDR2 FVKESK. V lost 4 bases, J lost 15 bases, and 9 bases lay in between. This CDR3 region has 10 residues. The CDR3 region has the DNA TGTGCCAGCAGCCTGGGGAGAATGTTTTTT. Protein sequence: CASSLGRMFF.

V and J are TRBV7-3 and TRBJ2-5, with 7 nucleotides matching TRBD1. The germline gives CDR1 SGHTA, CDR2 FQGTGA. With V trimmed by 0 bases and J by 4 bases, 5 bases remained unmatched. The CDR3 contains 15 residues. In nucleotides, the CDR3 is TGTGCCAGCAGCTTAACGAATGCAGGGGGAGAGACCCAGTACTTC. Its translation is CASSLTNAGGETQYF.

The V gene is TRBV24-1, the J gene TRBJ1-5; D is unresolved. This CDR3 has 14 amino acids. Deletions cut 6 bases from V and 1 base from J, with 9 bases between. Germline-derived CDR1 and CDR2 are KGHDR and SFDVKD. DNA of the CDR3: TGTGCCACCAGTTCACAGTCAAGCAATCAGCCCCAGCATTTT. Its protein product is CATSSQSSNQPQHF.

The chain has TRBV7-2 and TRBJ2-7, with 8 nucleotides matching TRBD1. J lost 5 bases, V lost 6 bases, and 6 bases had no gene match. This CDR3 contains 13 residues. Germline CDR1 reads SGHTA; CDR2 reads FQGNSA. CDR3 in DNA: TGTGCCAGCAGACTCGACAGGGGCAACGAGCAGTACTTC. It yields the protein CASRLDRGNEQYF. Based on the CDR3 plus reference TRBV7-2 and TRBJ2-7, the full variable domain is GAGVSQSPSNKVTEKGKDVELRCDPISGHTALYWYRQSLGQGLEFLIYFQGNSAPDKSGLPSDRFSAERTGGSVSTLTIQRTQQEDSAVYLCASRLDRGNEQYFGPGTRLTVT.

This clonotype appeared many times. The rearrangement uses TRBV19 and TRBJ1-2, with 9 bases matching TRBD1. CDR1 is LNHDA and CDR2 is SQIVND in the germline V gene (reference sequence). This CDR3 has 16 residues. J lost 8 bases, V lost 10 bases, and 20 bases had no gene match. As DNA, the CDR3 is TGTGCCACCAGAAACGATCCTACGGGACAGGGTAGAGGCTACACCTTC. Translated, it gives CATRNDPTGQGRGYTF.

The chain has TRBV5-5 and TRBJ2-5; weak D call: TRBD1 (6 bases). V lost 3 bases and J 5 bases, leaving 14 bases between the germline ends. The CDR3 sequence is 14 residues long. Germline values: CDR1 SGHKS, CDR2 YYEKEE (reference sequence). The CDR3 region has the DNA TGTGCCAGCAGCTCGGGACACATAGGGGAGACCCAGTACTTC. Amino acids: CASSSGHIGETQYF. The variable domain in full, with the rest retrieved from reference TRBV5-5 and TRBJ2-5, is DAGVTQSPTHLIKTRGQQVTLRCSPISGHKSVSWYQQVLGQGPQFIFQYYEKEERGRGNFPDRFSARQFPNYSSELNVNALLLGDSALYLCASSSGHIGETQYFGPGTRLLVL.

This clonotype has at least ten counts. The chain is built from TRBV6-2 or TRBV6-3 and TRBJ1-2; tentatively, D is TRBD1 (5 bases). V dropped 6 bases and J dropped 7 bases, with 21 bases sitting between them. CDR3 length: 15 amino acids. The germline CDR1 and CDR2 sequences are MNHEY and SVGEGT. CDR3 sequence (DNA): TGTGCCAGCAGCACCGGCGGGACGGGGGGGTTTGGCTACACCTTC. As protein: CASSTGGTGGFGYTF.

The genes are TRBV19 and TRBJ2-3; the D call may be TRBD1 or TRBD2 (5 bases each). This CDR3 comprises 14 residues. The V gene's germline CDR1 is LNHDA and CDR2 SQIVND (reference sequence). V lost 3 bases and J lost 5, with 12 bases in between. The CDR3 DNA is TGTGCCAGTAGTATTGGGGGATCCCAAGATACGCAGTATTTT. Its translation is CASSIGGSQDTQYF.

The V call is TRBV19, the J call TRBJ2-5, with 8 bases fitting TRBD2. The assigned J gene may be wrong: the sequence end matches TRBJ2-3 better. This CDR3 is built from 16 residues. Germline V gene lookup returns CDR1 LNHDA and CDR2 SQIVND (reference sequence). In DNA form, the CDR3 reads TGTGCCAGTAGCCTTACGGGTAGCGGGACAACAGATACGCAGTATTTT. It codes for CASSLTGSGTTDTQYF.

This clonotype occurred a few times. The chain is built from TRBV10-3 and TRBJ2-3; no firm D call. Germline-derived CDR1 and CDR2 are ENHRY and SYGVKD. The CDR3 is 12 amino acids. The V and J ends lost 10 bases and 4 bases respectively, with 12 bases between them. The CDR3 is CATQLPPDTQYF. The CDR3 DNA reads TGTGCCACCCAACTCCCCCCAGATACGCAGTATTTT.

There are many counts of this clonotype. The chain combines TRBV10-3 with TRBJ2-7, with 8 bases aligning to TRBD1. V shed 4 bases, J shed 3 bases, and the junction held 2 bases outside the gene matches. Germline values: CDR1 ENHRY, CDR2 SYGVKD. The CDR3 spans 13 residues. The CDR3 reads CAISVDRGYEQYF. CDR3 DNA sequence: TGTGCCATCAGTGTAGACAGGGGCTACGAGCAGTACTTC.

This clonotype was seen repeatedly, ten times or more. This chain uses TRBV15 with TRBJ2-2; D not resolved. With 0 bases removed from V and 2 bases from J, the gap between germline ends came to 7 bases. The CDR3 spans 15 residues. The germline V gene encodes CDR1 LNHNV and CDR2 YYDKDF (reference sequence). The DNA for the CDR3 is TGTGCCACCAGCAGAGATTGGGGAAACACCGGGGAGCTGTTTTTT. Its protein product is CATSRDWGNTGELFF.

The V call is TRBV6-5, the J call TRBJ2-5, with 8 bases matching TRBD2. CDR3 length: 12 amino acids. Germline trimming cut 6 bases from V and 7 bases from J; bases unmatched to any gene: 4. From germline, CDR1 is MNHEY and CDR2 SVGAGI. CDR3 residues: CASRSGSGTQYF. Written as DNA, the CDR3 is TGTGCCAGCAGAAGCGGGAGTGGGACCCAGTACTTC.

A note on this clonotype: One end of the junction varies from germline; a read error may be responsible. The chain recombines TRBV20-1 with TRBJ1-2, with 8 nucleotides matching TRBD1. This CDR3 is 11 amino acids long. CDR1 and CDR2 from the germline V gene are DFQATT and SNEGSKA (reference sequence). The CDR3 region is CSARQGALLSF. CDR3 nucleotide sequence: TGCAGTGCTAGACAGGGGGCCCTCCTTTCCTTC.